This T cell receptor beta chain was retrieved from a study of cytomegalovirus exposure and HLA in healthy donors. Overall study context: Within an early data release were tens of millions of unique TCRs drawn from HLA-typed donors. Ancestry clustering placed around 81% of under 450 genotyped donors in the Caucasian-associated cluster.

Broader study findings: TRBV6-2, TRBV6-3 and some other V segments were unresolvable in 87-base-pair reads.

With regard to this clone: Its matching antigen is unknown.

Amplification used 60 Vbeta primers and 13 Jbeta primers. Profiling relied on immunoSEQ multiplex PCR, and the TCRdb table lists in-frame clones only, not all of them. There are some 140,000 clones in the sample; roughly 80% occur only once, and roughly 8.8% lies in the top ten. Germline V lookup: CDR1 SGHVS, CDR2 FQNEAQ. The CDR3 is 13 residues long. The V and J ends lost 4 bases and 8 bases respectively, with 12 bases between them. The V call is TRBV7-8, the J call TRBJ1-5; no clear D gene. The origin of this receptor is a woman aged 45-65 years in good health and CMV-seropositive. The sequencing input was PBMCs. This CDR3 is CASSSQVVEPQHF. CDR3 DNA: TGTGCCAGCAGCTCCCAGGTAGTCGAGCCCCAGCATTTT.